A selection of T cell receptor beta chains follows, all from one sample in a study of identical twins. TCRdb independently ran MiXCR on the 5' RACE reads; one entry per CDR3 protein. The table lists 690,000 or so distinct CDR3 sequences, over 8.5% of them singletons. These same records also appear under a second study, on yellow fever vaccine responses in identical twins.

Source material: PBMCs. These receptors were obtained from a woman between 18 and 29 years old in good health. CDR3s leave out the opening cysteine and the closing phenylalanine or tryptophan.

V gene	CDR3 protein
TRBV12-3/TRBV12-4	ASSLTGGTNEQF
TRBV7-2	ASRRTSGRNTGELF
TRBV7-3	ASSLDPLVGGGQF
TRBV24-1	ATSVGTGGHTDTQY
TRBV12-3/TRBV12-4	ASSLPTGSPSNEQF
TRBV5-1	ASSLATGGTSYEQY
TRBV11-1	ASSSSLYGLASYNEQF
TRBV14	ASSQLGNTEAF
TRBV5-1	ASSITGTNVRTDTQY
TRBV7-2	ASSLIGDDYGYT
TRBV5-1	ASSLSGPYYEQY
TRBV24-1	ATSDFPDYNEQF
TRBV7-9	ASSLWDRDREQF
TRBV27	ASSQSYSGANVLT
TRBV4-3	ASSQDFASKDTQY
TRBV5-6	ASSLPPGTGSHEQY
TRBV7-9	ASSLKEYEQY
TRBV3-1	ASSQGGYQETQY
TRBV29-1	SVAGLRELNEQGARAKNIQY
TRBV4-1	ASSMQSYSNQPQH
TRBV28	ASTPIVGNTEAF
TRBV9	ASSVGWGAYNEQF
TRBV6-2/TRBV6-3	ASCGSSTDTQY
TRBV7-2	ASSLGSSGTYEQY
TRBV9	ASSVDGTSGFYEQY
TRBV12-5	ASGFLLAGVPDTQY
TRBV10-3	AISPSEGHYEQY
TRBV25-1	ASSLQGVRTDTQY
TRBV20-1	SASLYNEQF
TRBV5-1	ASSLTPYTDTQY
TRBV5-1	ASSLVASGGMDTQY
TRBV5-1	ASSWGGYEQY
TRBV4-2	ASSQRTASSYEQY
TRBV20-1	SARNAGTSGPAAQY
TRBV7-9	ASSPGVRDSRETQY
TRBV6-1	ATIRGLGYAGELF
TRBV12-3/TRBV12-4	ASSWSAGNTIY
TRBV10-3	AISDPTGGIYEQY
TRBV11-2	ASSSGDSFNQPQH
TRBV20-1	SAFAEYSNQPQH
TRBV29-1	SVLLPGQGGIEQY
TRBV6-2/TRBV6-3	ASNLRQPQETQY
TRBV29-1	SVVVLYNEQF
TRBV6-4	ASSQTDRVNTGELF
TRBV12-3/TRBV12-4	ASSLWRPYEQY
TRBV12-3/TRBV12-4	ASNTLSGANVLT